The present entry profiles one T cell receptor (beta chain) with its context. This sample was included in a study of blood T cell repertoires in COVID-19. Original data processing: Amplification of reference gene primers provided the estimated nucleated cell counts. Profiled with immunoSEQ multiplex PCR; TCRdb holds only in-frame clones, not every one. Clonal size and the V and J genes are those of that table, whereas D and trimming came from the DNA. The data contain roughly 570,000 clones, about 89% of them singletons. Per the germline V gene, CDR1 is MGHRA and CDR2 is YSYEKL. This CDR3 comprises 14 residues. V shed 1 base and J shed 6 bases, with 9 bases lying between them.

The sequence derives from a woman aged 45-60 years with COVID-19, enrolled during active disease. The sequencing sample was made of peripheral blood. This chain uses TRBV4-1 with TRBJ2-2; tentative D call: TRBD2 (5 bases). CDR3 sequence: CASSQGEFAGELFF. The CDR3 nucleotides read TGCGCCAGCAGCCAAGGGGAGTTCGCCGGGGAGCTGTTTTTT.